This T cell receptor beta chain was found in a study of T cell responses to AZD1222 COVID-19 vaccine. Overall study: Samples with a second dose at about 4 or about 12 weeks were pooled together. Findings of the study overall: Just a handful of people given AZD1222 tested seropositive at baseline. Recipients of two AZD1222 doses showed rising Spike-specific TCR breadth and depth. White British donors predominated, females outnumbered males, and clonal diversity was possibly underestimated.

Per the germline V gene, CDR1 is SGHKS and CDR2 is YYEKEE (reference sequence). The V and J ends lost 5 bases and 0 bases respectively, with 12 bases between them. The CDR3 runs 15 residues. The assay was immunoSEQ multiplex PCR, and TCRdb's table has in-frame clones only and misses some. The repertoire holds more than 100,000 clones, with around 89% as singletons. Concerning this clone: Its antigen is still unknown.

The specimen comprised peripheral blood, sampled on day 0 of AZD1222 vaccination. The rearrangement uses TRBV5-5 and TRBJ2-1, with a weak D call TRBD2 (6 bases). The origin of this receptor is an adult in good health. Here the CDR3 reads CASRPRGSSYNEQFF. The CDR3 DNA follows: TGTGCCAGCAGGCCCCGGGGGAGCTCCTACAATGAGCAGTTCTTC. Filled out from reference TRBV5-5 and TRBJ2-1, the complete variable domain reads DAGVTQSPTHLIKTRGQQVTLRCSPISGHKSVSWYQQVLGQGPQFIFQYYEKEERGRGNFPDRFSARQFPNYSSELNVNALLLGDSALYLCASRPRGSSYNEQFFGPGTRLTVL.